This TCR beta chain was identified during a study of blood T cell repertoires in COVID-19. At the level of the study: Acute and convalescent COVID-19 samples came from the United States, Italy and Spain.

Germline V lookup: CDR1 SGHVS, CDR2 FNYEAQ. This CDR3 is 15 amino acids long. The V and J ends lost 3 bases and 7 bases respectively, with 13 bases between them. Method: immunoSEQ multiplex PCR; TCRdb's copy keeps in-frame clones and lacks some. The sample shows 250,000 to 350,000 clones, 85% to 90% of them seen only once. Sample: PBMCs or T cells enriched from blood (not recorded which). This sequence originates from a woman between 18 and 29 years old with acute COVID-19. V gene TRBV7-6 combines with J gene TRBJ1-6; TRBD1 is a possible D gene (5 bases). CDR3 bases: TGTGCCAGCAGCTTTGGGCAGGGAGGGAATTCACCCCTCCACTTT. It translates to CASSFGQGGNSPLHF. The complete variable domain, with remaining parts taken from reference TRBV7-6 and TRBJ1-6, reads GAGVSQSPRYKVTKRGQDVALRCDPISGHVSLYWYRQALGQGPEFLTYFNYEAQQDKSGLPNDRFSAERPEGSISTLTIQRTEQRDSAMYRCASSFGQGGNSPLHFGNGTRLTVT.